This T cell receptor beta chain was documented in a study of radiation and T cells in renal cell carcinoma. At the level of the study: Nephrectomy followed 15 Gy stereotactic body radiation by 4 weeks.

The time point was: blood 2 weeks post-SBRT. Regarding treatment: 15 Gy SBRT to primary tumor, nephrectomy 4 weeks later. This CDR3 comprises 11 residues. CDR1 and CDR2 from the germline V gene are LNHDA and SQIVND (reference sequence). Sequencing was performed with immunoSEQ multiplex PCR; in TCRdb, only in-frame clones are kept and a portion is missing. This sample has just under 80,000 clones, with 80% to 90% found just once. This TCR came from a woman aged 45 to 65 with renal cell carcinoma. The V gene is TRBV19, the J gene TRBJ2-7, with D possibly being TRBD1 (6 bases). This specimen consisted of blood, obtained from a patient whose treatment included radiotherapy and nephrectomy. This chain's CDR3 is CATGSTYEQYF. The CDR3 DNA follows: TGTGCGACAGGCTCAACCTACGAGCAGTACTTC.